One and the same sample provided the 10 T cell receptor beta chains below, sequenced in a study of blood T cell repertoires in COVID-19. The method was immunoSEQ multiplex PCR; TCRdb's version includes in-frame clones alone and lacks a portion of them. The profile shows approximately 180,000 clones, roughly 87% of them singletons. Input material: peripheral blood. All receptors come from a woman aged 45-60 years with acute or convalescent COVID-19.

V gene TRBV27 combines with J gene TRBJ1-4; D unresolved. CDR3 size: 16 residues. Trimming removed 6 bases at V and 8 bases at J, with 22 bases between. CDR1 MNHEY and CDR2 SMNVEV come from the germline V gene (reference sequence). The CDR3 region has the DNA TGTGCCAGCAGCCCGGAGGGTCTGGGGTATAGCGAAAAACTGTTTTTT. Its protein product is CASSPEGLGYSEKLFF.

V is TRBV6-5 and J is TRBJ2-5; 7 bases align to TRBD1. CDR3 length equals 14 residues. CDR1 is MNHEY, CDR2 SVGAGI, per germline. V trimming: 2 bases; J trimming: 5 bases; junction bases outside the gene matches: 5. CDR3 amino acids: CASSYNRGRETQYF. CDR3 sequence (DNA): TGTGCCAGCAGTTACAACAGGGGCAGGGAGACCCAGTACTTC.

The CDR3 DNA reads TGTGCCAGCAGTTTTTACCCGGACAGTCCGGATGGCTACACCTTC. As protein: CASSFYPDSPDGYTF. The V call is TRBV27, the J call TRBJ1-2; a weak D match, TRBD1 (6 bases). V gave up 3 bases and J gave up 6 bases, with 17 bases separating them. Germline V gene data show CDR1 as MNHEY and CDR2 as SMNVEV (reference sequence). The CDR3 length is 15 residues.

The rearrangement joins TRBV4-3 to TRBJ2-1; TRBD1 matches at 10 bases. The germline V gene has CDR1 LGHNA and CDR2 YSLEER. V was clipped by 3 bases and J by 2 bases; unmatched bases: 1. The CDR3 spans 15 residues. CDR3 region: CASSQTGGTYNEQFF. Written as DNA, the CDR3 is TGCGCCAGCAGCCAGACAGGGGGCACCTACAATGAGCAGTTCTTC.

The chain joins TRBV5-1 to TRBJ1-2, with 7 nucleotides matching TRBD1. This CDR3 has 17 amino acids. In germline, CDR1 is SGHRS, CDR2 YFSETQ. The trim removed 3 bases at V and 6 bases at J, leaving 17 bases unmatched. Here the CDR3 DNA reads TGCGCCAGCAGCTATACAGGACAGGCCCCCGAAGGGAATGGCTACACCTTC. This codes for CASSYTGQAPEGNGYTF.

The chain combines TRBV9 with TRBJ2-1; 8 positions match TRBD2. V was pared by 2 bases and J by 6 bases, with 10 bases of the junction left unmatched. Germline assignment: CDR1 SGDLS and CDR2 YYNGEE. CDR3 length: 16 amino acids. The CDR3 nucleotides are TGTGCCAGCAGCGTGCGTTCGGTAGCGGGACCCAATGAGCAGTTCTTC. Its translation is CASSVRSVAGPNEQFF.

V gene TRBV4-3 combines with J gene TRBJ1-2; 9 nucleotides align to TRBD1. The V gene end was trimmed by 3 bases and the J gene end by 3 bases; junction bases not matched to a gene: 17. This CDR3 has 19 residues. Germline V gene data show CDR1 as LGHNA and CDR2 as YSLEER. The CDR3 region is CASSQDRGTGSYGDYGYTF. CDR3 coding DNA: TGCGCCAGCAGCCAGGATCGGGGGACAGGGTCCTATGGTGACTATGGCTACACCTTC.

This rearrangement joins TRBV19 to TRBJ2-3; D might be TRBD2 (5 bases). V dropped 6 bases and J dropped 4 bases, with 5 bases sitting between them. The CDR3 totals 11 residues. Germline CDR1 LNHDA, CDR2 SQIVND (reference sequence). CDR3 nucleotides: TGTGCCAGTAGGAGGGCAGATACGCAGTATTTT. It is translated as CASRRADTQYF.

The V gene is TRBV5-6, the J gene TRBJ1-1; 11 bases line up with TRBD1. The CDR3 covers 16 residues. Germline V gives CDR1 SGHDT, CDR2 YYEEEE. Germline trimming cut 6 bases from V and 3 bases from J; bases unmatched to any gene: 10. Here the CDR3 reads CASIRIGQGAHTEAFF. For the CDR3, the DNA is TGTGCCAGCATCCGGATCGGACAGGGGGCACACACTGAAGCTTTCTTT.

This rearrangement joins TRBV10-3 to TRBJ2-3; D unclear. CDR1 is ENHRY, CDR2 SYGVKD, per germline. V was clipped by 2 bases and J by 3 bases, with 6 bases between them. The CDR3 runs to 13 residues. CDR3 sequence: CAISEPRTDTQYF. The CDR3 DNA follows: TGTGCCATCAGTGAGCCGCGGACAGATACGCAGTATTTT.